The entry that follows covers one T cell receptor beta chain sequence. The source of the sample is a study of T cell changes during pregnancy in multiple sclerosis. Sequenced by immunoSEQ multiplex PCR; TCRdb stores in-frame clones only, minus some. Here the sample spans fewer than 65,000 clones, 91% being singletons. V shed 3 bases and J 4 bases; nucleotides not matched to a gene: 17. The CDR3 is 20 amino acids. Per germline, CDR1 PRHDT and CDR2 FYEKMQ (reference sequence). This specimen consisted of peripheral blood, obtained in the third trimester of pregnancy. This TCR was sampled from a female donor in good health, enrolled as a control in a pregnancy study. The V call is TRBV13, the J call TRBJ2-7; TRBD2 agrees at 14 bases. The CDR3 spells CASSFGAYSGTSGSLYEQYF. The CDR3 DNA is TGTGCCAGCAGCTTCGGGGCATACTCCGGGACTAGCGGGAGTTTATACGAGCAGTACTTC.